This entry is about one T cell receptor (beta chain). From germline, CDR1 is SGHTA and CDR2 FQGNSA. The CDR3 is 13 residues long. V was trimmed by 4 bases and J by 3 bases, leaving 8 bases between them. TRAV and TRBV primers primed cDNA for both TCRalpha and TCRbeta. TCR amplification used about 18 PCR cycles, a constant-region primer and a V-primer adapter. TCRdb re-called the reads with MiXCR, one entry per CDR3 protein. Seen here are tens of thousands of distinct CDR3 sequences, 17% observed once, and the top ten hold approximately 1.5%. The sample comes from a study of low-dose radiotherapy and immunotherapy resistance in tumors. Time point meaning: after trial treatment. Regarding treatment: LDRT plus nivolumab, ipilimumab, low-dose cyclophosphamide and aspirin (RACIN trial).

The V call is TRBV7-2, the J call TRBJ2-3; D is unresolved. The specimen was PBMCs, collected after low-dose radiotherapy plus immunotherapy. This receptor was taken from a male donor with prostate cancer. CDR3 in amino acids: CASSSSWTDTQYF. In nucleotides, the CDR3 is TGTGCCAGCAGCTCCAGCTGGACAGATACGCAGTATTTT. Full variable domain (outside the CDR3, taken from reference TRBV7-2 and TRBJ2-3): GAGVSQSPSNKVTEKGKDVELRCDPISGHTALYWYRQSLGQGLEFLIYFQGNSAPDKSGLPSDRFSAERTGGSVSTLTIQRTQQEDSAVYLCASSSSWTDTQYFGPGTRLTVL.